The present T cell receptor (beta chain) was sequenced within a study of control samples from healthy donors and cancer patients. The germline gives CDR1 MNHEY, CDR2 SVGAGI. The length of the CDR3 is 16 residues. V was trimmed by 0 bases and J by 3 bases, leaving 12 bases between them. Using immunoSEQ multiplex PCR, the repertoire was profiled, and TCRdb retains in-frame clones only, with some absent. The table includes around 250,000 clones, more than 65% detected once. The sequenced sample consisted of PBMCs. This clonotype was sampled from a woman aged 60-75 years with lung cancer. This chain joins TRBV6-5 and TRBJ1-5, with D hard to call. The CDR3 loop reads CASSYSGIMDNQPQHF. The DNA for the CDR3 is TGTGCCAGCAGTTACTCAGGAATAATGGACAATCAGCCCCAGCATTTT.